This T cell receptor (beta chain) is drawn from a study of T cell responses to AZD1222 COVID-19 vaccine listed by TCRdb under 2021. About the full investigation: AZD1222 recipients with second doses at about 4 weeks or about 12 weeks were pooled, because spike-specific TCR depth and breadth did not differ between schedules. TCR sequencing was performed for about 240 trial participants, of whom some 200 were given two doses of AZD1222 and 26 were given two doses of MenACWY control vaccine. Trial participants were enrolled by age into subgroups of 18-55, 56-69 and 70-plus years, and around 140, 26 and 57 TCR-sequenced participants, respectively, were included in these subgroups.

For this clone: Its specific antigen is unknown. There are no base qualities to consult, and no much larger clone falls within one base.

Explained via the paper, the time point label denotes: baseline before first vaccination. Samples from vaccinated people were obtained from the UK trials COV001 and COV002, which included a single-blind randomized controlled phase 2/3 trial of AZD1222 (ChAdOx1 nCoV-19) in healthy adults. For TCRbeta chain sequencing, PBMC samples were collected from trial participants at day 0 and at day 28 after the second dose. The CDR3 regions of human TCRbeta chains were analyzed by immunosequencing. Turning to the authors' computational methods: Repertoire TCRs were checked for matches against a reference library of SARS-CoV-2-specific TCRs that had been generated using the MIRA antigen-specificity platform. Breadth was defined as the fraction of unique TCRs that were SARS-CoV-2-associated. Depth was defined as the fraction of total T cells that were SARS-CoV-2-associated. Using the MIRA data, each spike-specific TCR was assigned both to the spike region to which the TCR was reactive and to a CD4 or CD8 class. Log10-transformed breadth and depth values were compared by one-way ANOVA with Sidak's multiple comparisons tests. TCRdb obtained this table from immuneACCESS and retained in-frame rearrangements with V and J assigned. These tables miss some clones; where compared with another copy, unresolved V genes account for less than half of the shortfall, and the remainder is unexplained. V, J and clone size are those of that table, while D and trimming were read from the DNA. The table for this sample lists fewer than 200,000 clones; about 86% of them were counted only once. More than 0.4% of the sample belongs to the ten largest clones.

Findings and caveats that apply to the study as a whole: After two AZD1222 doses, both the breadth and the depth of spike-specific TCRs were significantly higher than at day 0 and than in MenACWY recipients. Participants were mostly white British, with more females than males. The authors suggested clonal diversity may have been underestimated. The vaccine-associated CD4 TCRs covered the entire spike protein, and the dominant responses fell in regions 160-218 and 743-854. Conclusions about previously exposed vaccinees were limited because only six AZD1222 recipients were SARS-CoV-2 seropositive at baseline. In the small 56-69-year group, the increase in depth fell short of significance, most likely because of low power. Reportedly, close to half of the unique spike-specific TCRs recognized epitopes lying outside the regions that are mutated in the B.1.351 and B.1.1.7 variants. No day 14 peak-response samples were available, so repertoires were characterized only after the peak T cell response.

CDR1 SGHTA and CDR2 FQGNSA were looked up in the germline V gene. CDR3 length: 17 amino acids, cysteine to phenylalanine. The retained sequence is limited to the CDR3, 51 bases, with the frame set at the first base. Between the V and J ends, shortened by 4 bases and 3 bases respectively, the junction contains 19 bases. The receptor was derived from an adult in good health. The chain links TRBV7-2 with TRBJ1-3; the D segment could be TRBD1, given 6 matching bases. Here the sequenced sample was peripheral blood, taken on day 0 of AZD1222 vaccination. Here is the DNA: TGTGCCAGCAGCTCGTCACCCGGGGGGCGCTTTGGAAACACCATATATTTT. This codes for CASSSSPGGRFGNTIYF.